Listed below are T cell receptor beta chains from one sample, sequenced in a study of PD-1 blockade in classical Hodgkin lymphoma. Sequencing was performed with immunoSEQ multiplex PCR; in TCRdb, only in-frame clones are kept and a portion is missing. The sample lists tens of thousands of clones, roughly 82% occurring once. Sequenced here: peripheral blood mononuclear cells (PBMCs), sampled before the second cycle of nivolumab. These TCRs come from a human donor with classical Hodgkin lymphoma. Each CDR3 is given with its conserved first and last residue. The D gene is left open where the match is weak. Only part of the rows carry a size: once, few, many, or a class if the clone is expanded.

D gene: TRBD1
J gene: TRBJ1-5
clone size: .
V gene: TRBV28
CDR3 protein: CASSIWSRGLNQPQHF

D gene: .
J gene: TRBJ1-6
clone size: .
V gene: TRBV23-1
CDR3 protein: CASSQWPGFVSPLHF

D gene: .
J gene: TRBJ1-2
clone size: .
V gene: TRBV5-6
CDR3 protein: CASSLAQGSGYTF

D gene: TRBD2
J gene: TRBJ2-3
clone size: .
V gene: TRBV9
CDR3 protein: CASSVPRAGGTTDTQYF

D gene: .
J gene: TRBJ1-2
clone size: .
V gene: TRBV4-3
CDR3 protein: CASSQDRGKGYTF

D gene: TRBD1
J gene: TRBJ1-2
clone size: .
V gene: TRBV11-2
CDR3 protein: CASSSIRDRGRRGYGYTF

D gene: .
J gene: TRBJ2-7
clone size: .
V gene: TRBV7-4
CDR3 protein: CASSRGALPRAYEQYF

D gene: .
J gene: TRBJ1-2
clone size: .
V gene: TRBV6-7
CDR3 protein: CASSSLSRGLISNYGYTF

D gene: .
J gene: TRBJ1-4
clone size: .
V gene: TRBV5-4
CDR3 protein: CASSSTGNSNEKLFF

D gene: .
J gene: TRBJ2-7
clone size: .
V gene: TRBV5-4
CDR3 protein: CASRPSGTLSYEQYF

D gene: .
J gene: TRBJ2-7
clone size: once
V gene: TRBV4-1
CDR3 protein: CASSQAAGSYEQYF

D gene: TRBD1
J gene: TRBJ2-2
clone size: .
V gene: TRBV19
CDR3 protein: CASLSHRTGFHTGELFF

D gene: .
J gene: TRBJ2-7
clone size: .
V gene: TRBV4-3
CDR3 protein: CASSQVGGYEQYF

D gene: .
J gene: TRBJ2-6
clone size: .
V gene: TRBV7-3
CDR3 protein: CASSLGTGANVLTF

D gene: TRBD1
J gene: TRBJ2-1
clone size: .
V gene: TRBV9
CDR3 protein: CASSPGGEPYNEQFF

D gene: TRBD1
J gene: TRBJ2-7
clone size: .
V gene: TRBV7-9
CDR3 protein: CASGGTQGSSYEQYF

D gene: .
J gene: TRBJ2-7
clone size: .
V gene: TRBV10-3
CDR3 protein: CAISHPGGRSYEQYF

D gene: .
J gene: TRBJ2-5
clone size: .
V gene: TRBV2
CDR3 protein: CASSPDYNQETQYF

D gene: TRBD1
J gene: TRBJ1-1
clone size: .
V gene: TRBV6-1
CDR3 protein: CASSEGQENTEAFF

D gene: .
J gene: TRBJ2-2
clone size: few
V gene: TRBV4-1
CDR3 protein: CASSQGSTPYTGELFF

D gene: TRBD2
J gene: TRBJ2-7
clone size: few
V gene: TRBV12-5
CDR3 protein: CASAGRVPTSYEQYF

D gene: TRBD2
J gene: TRBJ2-7
clone size: .
V gene: TRBV5-6
CDR3 protein: CASRSGLAGAYEQYF

D gene: .
J gene: TRBJ2-7
clone size: .
V gene: TRBV6-1
CDR3 protein: CASSRTKSSYEQYF

D gene: .
J gene: TRBJ1-1
clone size: .
V gene: TRBV7-9
CDR3 protein: CASSPPGEREAFF

D gene: .
J gene: TRBJ2-5
clone size: few
V gene: TRBV18
CDR3 protein: CASSPQRGEETQYF

D gene: .
J gene: TRBJ1-2
clone size: .
V gene: TRBV30
CDR3 protein: CAWSRRTDYGYTF

D gene: .
J gene: TRBJ1-4
clone size: once
V gene: TRBV5-1
CDR3 protein: CASRGGSRGLNEKLFF

D gene: .
J gene: TRBJ2-3
clone size: few
V gene: TRBV4-1
CDR3 protein: CASWDLLGGADTQYF

D gene: .
J gene: TRBJ2-7
clone size: .
V gene: TRBV7-2
CDR3 protein: CASGYISYEQYF

D gene: TRBD2
J gene: TRBJ2-2
clone size: .
V gene: TRBV27
CDR3 protein: CASSLLASGGANTGELFF

D gene: .
J gene: TRBJ2-4
clone size: .
V gene: TRBV7-2
CDR3 protein: CASSSRIDIQYF

D gene: .
J gene: TRBJ2-1
clone size: .
V gene: TRBV5-4
CDR3 protein: CASTQSSVLPPGNEQFF

D gene: TRBD1
J gene: TRBJ1-5
clone size: .
V gene: TRBV6-6
CDR3 protein: CASSYWDRDQPQHF

D gene: .
J gene: TRBJ2-7
clone size: .
V gene: TRBV5-1
CDR3 protein: CASSLAGDRYEQYF

D gene: TRBD1
J gene: TRBJ1-1
clone size: .
V gene: TRBV29-1
CDR3 protein: CSAGQGSTEAFF

D gene: TRBD2
J gene: TRBJ2-3
clone size: .
V gene: TRBV7-2
CDR3 protein: CASSGGTSGVKGGTDTQYF

D gene: .
J gene: TRBJ1-3
clone size: .
V gene: TRBV9
CDR3 protein: CASSPSQGETIYF

D gene: TRBD2
J gene: TRBJ2-3
clone size: .
V gene: TRBV27
CDR3 protein: CASRPAPGGGDRDTQYF

D gene: .
J gene: TRBJ2-7
clone size: .
V gene: TRBV2
CDR3 protein: CASSEPTYEQYF

D gene: .
J gene: TRBJ2-7
clone size: .
V gene: TRBV21-1
CDR3 protein: CASSPEAGGGQEGTSYEQYF

D gene: .
J gene: TRBJ1-3
clone size: .
V gene: TRBV19
CDR3 protein: CASSLTAQTGNTIYF

D gene: .
J gene: TRBJ2-1
clone size: .
V gene: TRBV28
CDR3 protein: CASSLGLAGRGDEQFF

D gene: .
J gene: TRBJ2-7
clone size: .
V gene: TRBV11-2
CDR3 protein: CASSSGRLLYEQYF

D gene: TRBD1
J gene: TRBJ1-6
clone size: once
V gene: TRBV5-4
CDR3 protein: CASSSGTGPNSPLHF

D gene: .
J gene: TRBJ2-7
clone size: .
V gene: TRBV6-5
CDR3 protein: CASSRDPGFSYEQYF

D gene: TRBD1
J gene: TRBJ1-6
clone size: .
V gene: TRBV5-4
CDR3 protein: CASSLGPGGARNSPLHF

D gene: .
J gene: TRBJ2-6
clone size: .
V gene: TRBV15
CDR3 protein: CATSRDYEAGANVLTF

D gene: TRBD2
J gene: TRBJ2-2
clone size: .
V gene: TRBV28
CDR3 protein: CASSSDYLGGTGELFF

D gene: .
J gene: TRBJ2-7
clone size: .
V gene: TRBV7-9
CDR3 protein: CASSIDSIYEQYF

D gene: .
J gene: TRBJ2-6
clone size: .
V gene: TRBV7-8
CDR3 protein: CASSFPGSRLSGANVLTF

D gene: .
J gene: TRBJ2-1
clone size: .
V gene: TRBV27
CDR3 protein: CASSLRGRAAVSYNEQFF

D gene: .
J gene: TRBJ2-7
clone size: .
V gene: TRBV28
CDR3 protein: CASSLDTYEQYF

D gene: TRBD1
J gene: TRBJ2-2
clone size: once
V gene: TRBV11-1
CDR3 protein: CASSPTPGQKTGELFF

D gene: .
J gene: TRBJ1-1
clone size: .
V gene: TRBV4-2
CDR3 protein: CASSQEAQLLSAEAFF

D gene: .
J gene: TRBJ2-7
clone size: .
V gene: TRBV28
CDR3 protein: CASSLSRGTSYEQYF

D gene: .
J gene: TRBJ2-7
clone size: .
V gene: TRBV30
CDR3 protein: CAWSLDQTYEQYF

D gene: TRBD2
J gene: TRBJ2-5
clone size: .
V gene: TRBV13
CDR3 protein: CASSFGGGGETQYF

D gene: .
J gene: TRBJ2-2
clone size: .
V gene: TRBV10-3
CDR3 protein: CAIRGTATNTGELFF

D gene: .
J gene: TRBJ2-7
clone size: .
V gene: TRBV5-6
CDR3 protein: CASSQDRSEQYF